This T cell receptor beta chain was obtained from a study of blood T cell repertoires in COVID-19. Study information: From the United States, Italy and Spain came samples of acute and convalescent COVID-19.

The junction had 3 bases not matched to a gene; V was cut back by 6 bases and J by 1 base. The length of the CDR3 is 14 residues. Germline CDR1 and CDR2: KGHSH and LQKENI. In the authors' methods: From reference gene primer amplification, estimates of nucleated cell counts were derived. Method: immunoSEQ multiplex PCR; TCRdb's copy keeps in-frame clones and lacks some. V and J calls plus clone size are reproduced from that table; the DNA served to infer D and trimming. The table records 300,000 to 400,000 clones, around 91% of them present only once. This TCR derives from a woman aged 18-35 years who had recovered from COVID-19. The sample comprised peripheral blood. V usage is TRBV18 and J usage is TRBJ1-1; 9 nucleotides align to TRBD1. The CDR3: CASSPGQGNTEAFF. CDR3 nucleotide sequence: TGTGCCAGCTCGCCGGGACAGGGGAACACTGAAGCTTTCTTT. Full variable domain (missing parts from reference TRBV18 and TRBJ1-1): NAGVMQNPRHLVRRRGQEARLRCSPMKGHSHVYWYRQLPEEGLKFMVYLQKENIIDESGMPKERFSAEFPKEGPSILRIQQVVRGDSAAYFCASSPGQGNTEAFFGQGTRLTVV.